This T cell receptor beta chain was found in a study of blood T cell repertoires in COVID-19. For the study at large: Researchers got acute and convalescent COVID-19 samples from the United States, Italy and Spain. PBMCs, B-cell-depleted T cells, or T cells provided the cDNA or gDNA that made up the material.

This CDR3 has 15 residues. V lost 4 bases and J lost 2, with 13 bases in between. The germline V gene encodes CDR1 MGHRA and CDR2 YSYEKL. Clinical history reported by participants formed the basis on which cohorts were assigned. Study processing details: Amplification of reference gene primers provided the estimated nucleated cell counts. Only in-frame clones appear in the TCRdb table, and some are missing; sequencing was by immunoSEQ multiplex PCR. That table supplies the V and J calls and clone size; D and trimming were determined from the DNA. The table lists hundreds of thousands of clones, around 91% of them singletons.

The sequencing input was PBMCs or T cells enriched from blood (not recorded which). This sequence originates from a woman aged 18-29 years with acute COVID-19. The rearrangement links TRBV4-1 to TRBJ2-3, with a tentative D call TRBD1 (5 bases). The DNA for the CDR3 is TGCGCCAGCAGCCCAGGGCCTCTTACCACAGATACGCAGTATTTT. This sequence encodes CASSPGPLTTDTQYF.